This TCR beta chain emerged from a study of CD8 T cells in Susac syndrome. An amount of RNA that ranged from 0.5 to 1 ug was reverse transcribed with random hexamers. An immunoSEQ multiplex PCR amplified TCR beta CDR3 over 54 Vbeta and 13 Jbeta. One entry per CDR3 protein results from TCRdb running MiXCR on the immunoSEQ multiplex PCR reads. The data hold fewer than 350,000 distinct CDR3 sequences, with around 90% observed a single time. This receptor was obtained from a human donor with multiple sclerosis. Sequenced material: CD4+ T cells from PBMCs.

This CDR3 reads CASSQESQAGGTIYF. In DNA, the CDR3 is TGTGCCAGCAGCCAAGAAAGCCAGGCCGGGGGCACCATATATTTT. The chain uses TRBV3-1 and TRBJ1-3; a weak D match, TRBD1 (5 bases). Looked up from germline, CDR1 is LGHDT and CDR2 is YNNKEL (reference sequence). There are 15 residues in the CDR3. Between the trimmed V and J ends, which lost 0 bases and 9 bases, there was a span of 15 bases.